A selection of T cell receptor beta chains follows, all from one sample in a study of T cells in Graves' hyperthyroidism and ophthalmopathy. TCRdb itself ran the multiplex PCR reads through MiXCR, one entry per CDR3 protein. The data hold hundreds of thousands of distinct CDR3 sequences, with 38% observed a single time. Sequenced: blood. The receptors were sampled from a man younger than 30 with Graves' hyperthyroidism. Both conserved end residues are part of each CDR3. Fields, in order: J gene, clone size, D gene, V gene, CDR3 length, CDR3 protein, CDR3 DNA. A D gene is named only where the DNA matches it firmly. Only some rows state a clone size, as once, few, many or a class for expanded clones.

J: TRBJ2-7; size: few; D: .; V: TRBV6-5; length: 15; CDR3: CASSPTGFEAYEQYF; DNA: TGTGCCAGCAGCCCAACCGGGTTCGAGGCCTACGAGCAGTACTTC
J: TRBJ1-3; size: .; D: .; V: TRBV7-2; length: 17; CDR3: CASSYSVSSTSGNTIYF; DNA: TGTGCCAGCAGTTACTCGGTATCGTCGACCTCTGGAAACACCATATATTTT
J: TRBJ1-1; size: many; D: .; V: TRBV7-2; length: 13; CDR3: CASSLAGQPEAFF; DNA: TGTGCCAGCAGCTTAGCTGGACAGCCTGAAGCTTTCTTT
J: TRBJ2-7; size: .; D: TRBD1; V: TRBV4-3; length: 15; CDR3: CASSPNVGGNHEQYF; DNA: TGCGCCAGCAGCCCGAATGTAGGGGGCAACCACGAGCAGTACTTC
J: TRBJ1-4; size: many; D: .; V: TRBV2; length: 13; CDR3: CASSDYVDGSPVF; DNA: TGTGCCAGCAGTGATTACGTCGACGGATCACCTGTTTTT
J: TRBJ1-1; size: .; D: .; V: TRBV20-1; length: 15; CDR3: CSARDPQAGGTEAFF; DNA: TGCAGTGCTAGAGATCCCCAGGCGGGGGGGACTGAAGCTTTCTTT
J: TRBJ2-7; size: many; D: .; V: TRBV29-1; length: 14; CDR3: CSVPLAGSSYEQYF; DNA: TGCAGCGTGCCACTGGCGGGGTCCTCCTACGAGCAGTACTTC
J: TRBJ1-6; size: .; D: .; V: TRBV6-1; length: 15; CDR3: CASSPNLRGNSPLHF; DNA: TGTGCCAGCAGTCCTAATCTCAGGGGTAATTCACCCCTCCACTTT
J: TRBJ2-5; size: many; D: .; V: TRBV7-9; length: 13; CDR3: CASSHRSPETQYF; DNA: TGTGCCAGCAGCCACAGATCCCCGGAGACCCAGTACTTC
J: TRBJ1-5; size: .; D: .; V: TRBV20-1; length: 14; CDR3: CSALRTSGQETQHF; DNA: TGCAGTGCCCTTAGGACTAGCGGCCAAGAGACCCAGCATTTT
J: TRBJ2-5; size: many; D: .; V: TRBV24-1; length: 14; CDR3: CATSESSAQETQYF; DNA: TGTGCCACCAGTGAATCTAGCGCCCAAGAGACCCAGTACTTC